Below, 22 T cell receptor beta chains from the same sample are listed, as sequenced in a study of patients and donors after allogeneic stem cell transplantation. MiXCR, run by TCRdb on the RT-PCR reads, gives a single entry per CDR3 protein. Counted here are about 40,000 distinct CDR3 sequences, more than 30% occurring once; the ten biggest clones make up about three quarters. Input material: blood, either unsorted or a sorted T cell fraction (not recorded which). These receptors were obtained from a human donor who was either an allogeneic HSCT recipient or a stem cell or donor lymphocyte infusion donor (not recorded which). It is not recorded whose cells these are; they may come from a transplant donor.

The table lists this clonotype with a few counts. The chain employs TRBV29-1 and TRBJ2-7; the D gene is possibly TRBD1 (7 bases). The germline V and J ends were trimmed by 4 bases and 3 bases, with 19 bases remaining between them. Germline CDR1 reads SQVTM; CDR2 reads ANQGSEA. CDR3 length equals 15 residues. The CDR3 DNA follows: TGCAGCGTTGCCGGGTCCGGCAGGGGGGTCTACGAGCAGTACTTC. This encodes CSVAGSGRGVYEQYF.

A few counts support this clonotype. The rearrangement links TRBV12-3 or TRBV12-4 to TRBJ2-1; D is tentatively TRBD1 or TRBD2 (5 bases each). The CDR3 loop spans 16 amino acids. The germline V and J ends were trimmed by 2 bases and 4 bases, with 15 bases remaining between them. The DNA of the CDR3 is TGTGCCAGCAGTTTACGTCCCGGGACGCTTTACAATGAGCAGTTCTTC. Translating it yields CASSLRPGTLYNEQFF.

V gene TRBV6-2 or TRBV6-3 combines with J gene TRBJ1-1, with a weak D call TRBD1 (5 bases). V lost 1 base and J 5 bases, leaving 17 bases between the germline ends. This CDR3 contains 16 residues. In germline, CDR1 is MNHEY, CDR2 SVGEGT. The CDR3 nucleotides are TGTGCCAGCAGTTACTTGCGGGCAGGGAGATGGACTGAAGCTTTCTTT. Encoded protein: CASSYLRAGRWTEAFF.

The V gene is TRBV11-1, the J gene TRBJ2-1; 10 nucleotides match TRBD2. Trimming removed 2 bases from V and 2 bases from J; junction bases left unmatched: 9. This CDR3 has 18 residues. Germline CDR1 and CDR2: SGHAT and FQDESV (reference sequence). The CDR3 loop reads CASSLLSGRVSTYNEQFF. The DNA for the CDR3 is TGTGCCAGCAGCTTACTCAGCGGGAGGGTTAGTACCTACAATGAGCAGTTCTTC. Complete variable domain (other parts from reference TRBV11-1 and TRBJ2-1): EAEVAQSPRYKITEKSQAVAFWCDPISGHATLYWYRQILGQGPELLVQFQDESVVDDSQLPKDRFSAERLKGVDSTLKIQPAELGDSAMYLCASSLLSGRVSTYNEQFFGPGTRLTVL.

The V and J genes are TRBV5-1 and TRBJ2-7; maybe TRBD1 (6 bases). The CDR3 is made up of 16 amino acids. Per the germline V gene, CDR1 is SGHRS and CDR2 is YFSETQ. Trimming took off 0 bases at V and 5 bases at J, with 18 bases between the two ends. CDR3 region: CASSLVGGKGVHEQYF. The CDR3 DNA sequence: TGCGCCAGCAGCTTGGTTGGGGGCAAGGGAGTCCACGAGCAGTACTTC.

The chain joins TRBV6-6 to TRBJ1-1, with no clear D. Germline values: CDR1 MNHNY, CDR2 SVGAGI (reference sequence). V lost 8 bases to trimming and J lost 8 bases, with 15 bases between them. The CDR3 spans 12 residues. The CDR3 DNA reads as TGTGCCAGCGGACTGCGCGGCCTCGAAGCTTTCTTT. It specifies CASGLRGLEAFF.

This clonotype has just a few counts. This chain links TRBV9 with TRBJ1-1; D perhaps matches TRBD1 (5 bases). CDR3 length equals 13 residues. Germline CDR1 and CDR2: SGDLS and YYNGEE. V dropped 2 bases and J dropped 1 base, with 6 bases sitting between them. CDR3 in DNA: TGTGCCAGCAGCGTGGGACGGAACACTGAAGCTTTCTTT. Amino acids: CASSVGRNTEAFF.

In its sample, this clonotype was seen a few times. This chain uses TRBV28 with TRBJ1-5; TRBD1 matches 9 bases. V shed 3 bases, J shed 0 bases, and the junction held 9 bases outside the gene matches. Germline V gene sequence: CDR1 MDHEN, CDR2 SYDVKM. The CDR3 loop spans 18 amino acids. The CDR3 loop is CASSFHGQGLYSNQPQHF. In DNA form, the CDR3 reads TGTGCCAGCAGTTTCCACGGACAGGGGCTATATAGCAATCAGCCCCAGCATTTT.

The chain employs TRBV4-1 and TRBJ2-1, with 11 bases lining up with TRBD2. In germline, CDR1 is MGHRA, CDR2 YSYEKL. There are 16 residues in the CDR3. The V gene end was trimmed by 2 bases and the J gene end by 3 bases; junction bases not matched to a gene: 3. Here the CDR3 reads CASSQPLAGVYNEQFF. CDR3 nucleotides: TGCGCCAGCAGCCAACCACTAGCGGGAGTCTACAATGAGCAGTTCTTC.

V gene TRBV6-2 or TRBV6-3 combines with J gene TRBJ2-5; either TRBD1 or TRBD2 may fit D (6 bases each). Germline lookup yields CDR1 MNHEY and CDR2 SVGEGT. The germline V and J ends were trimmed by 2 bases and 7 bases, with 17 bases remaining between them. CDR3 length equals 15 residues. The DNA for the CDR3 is TGTGCCAGCAGTTACGAGAGCAGGGGAGGAGGGACCCAGTACTTC. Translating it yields CASSYESRGGGTQYF.

CDR3 protein: CASSQADRGRYGYTF. The CDR3 DNA is TGCGCCAGCAGCCAAGCGGACAGGGGGCGATATGGCTACACCTTC. The chain recombines TRBV4-3 with TRBJ1-2; 11 nucleotides agree with TRBD1. CDR3 length: 15 amino acids. Germline V CDR1 and CDR2: LGHNA, YSLEER. V shed 1 base and J 5 bases; nucleotides not matched to a gene: 3.

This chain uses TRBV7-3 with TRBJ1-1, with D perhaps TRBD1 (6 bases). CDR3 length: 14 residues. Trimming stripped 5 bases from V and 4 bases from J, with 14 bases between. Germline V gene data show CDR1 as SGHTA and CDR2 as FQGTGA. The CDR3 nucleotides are TGTGCCAGCAGCGCCACAGGGTCTATCACTGAAGCTTTCTTT. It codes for CASSATGSITEAFF.

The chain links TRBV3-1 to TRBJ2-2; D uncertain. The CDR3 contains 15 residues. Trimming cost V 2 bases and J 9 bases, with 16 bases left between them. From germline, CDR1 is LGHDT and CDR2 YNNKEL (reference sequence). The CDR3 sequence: CASSQYDRAPWELFF. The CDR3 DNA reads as TGTGCCAGCAGCCAATATGACCGGGCCCCATGGGAGCTGTTTTTT.

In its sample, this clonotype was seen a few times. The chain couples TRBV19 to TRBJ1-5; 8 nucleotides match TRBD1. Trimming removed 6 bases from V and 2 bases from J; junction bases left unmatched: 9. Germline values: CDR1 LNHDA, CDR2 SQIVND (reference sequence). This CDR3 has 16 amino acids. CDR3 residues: CASRRETGAGNQPQHF. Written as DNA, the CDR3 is TGTGCCAGTAGGCGGGAGACAGGGGCAGGCAATCAGCCCCAGCATTTT.

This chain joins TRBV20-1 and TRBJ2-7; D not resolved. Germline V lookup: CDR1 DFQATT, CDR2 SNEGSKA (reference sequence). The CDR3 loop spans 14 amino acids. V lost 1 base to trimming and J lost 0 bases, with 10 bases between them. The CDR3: CSARGPPLSYEQYF. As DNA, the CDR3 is TGCAGTGCTAGAGGACCGCCCCTCTCCTACGAGCAGTACTTC.

The CDR3 DNA reads TGTGCCAGCAGGAGTAATAATTCACCCCTCCACTTT. It is translated as CASRSNNSPLHF. The chain uses TRBV6-5 and TRBJ1-6; D not resolved. CDR1 is MNHEY, CDR2 SVGAGI, per germline. Trimming took off 6 bases at V and 5 bases at J, with 5 bases between the two ends. This CDR3 is 12 amino acids long.

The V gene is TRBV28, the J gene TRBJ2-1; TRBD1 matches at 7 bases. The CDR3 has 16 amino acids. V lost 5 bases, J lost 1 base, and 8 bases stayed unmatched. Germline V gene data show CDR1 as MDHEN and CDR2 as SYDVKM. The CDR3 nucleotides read TGTGCCAGCAGTATAGGGGGCGCTTGGTCCTACAATGAGCAGTTCTTC. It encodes CASSIGGAWSYNEQFF.

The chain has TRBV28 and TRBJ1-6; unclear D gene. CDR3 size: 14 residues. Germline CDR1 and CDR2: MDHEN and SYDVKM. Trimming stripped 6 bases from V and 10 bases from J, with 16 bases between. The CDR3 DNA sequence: TGTGCCAGCAGCCAAAAGTGGAGAGAGTCACCCCTCCACTTT. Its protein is CASSQKWRESPLHF.

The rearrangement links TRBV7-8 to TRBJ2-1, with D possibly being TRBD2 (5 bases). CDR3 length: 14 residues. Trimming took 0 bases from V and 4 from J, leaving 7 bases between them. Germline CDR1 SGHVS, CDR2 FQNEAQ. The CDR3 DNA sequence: TGTGCCAGCAGCTTAGCGGGAGCGTACAATGAGCAGTTCTTC. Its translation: CASSLAGAYNEQFF.

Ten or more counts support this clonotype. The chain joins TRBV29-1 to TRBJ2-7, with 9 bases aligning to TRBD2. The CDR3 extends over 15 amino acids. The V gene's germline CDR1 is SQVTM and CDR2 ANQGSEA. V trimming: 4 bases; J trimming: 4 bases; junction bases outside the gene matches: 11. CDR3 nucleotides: TGCAGCGTTGGGCGGGCTAGCGGGATAGGTTACGAGCAGTACTTC. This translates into CSVGRASGIGYEQYF.

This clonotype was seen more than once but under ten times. CDR3 sequence: CASSLKAASYEQYF. The CDR3 DNA follows: TGCGCCAGCAGCTTGAAGGCAGCTAGCTACGAGCAGTACTTC. This chain connects TRBV5-1 to TRBJ2-7; D remains unclear. The CDR3 consists of 14 residues. CDR1 is SGHRS, CDR2 YFSETQ, per germline. The V end was cut by 1 base, the J end by 3 bases, with 11 bases between. The full variable domain, its missing parts supplied by reference TRBV5-1 and TRBJ2-7, is KAGVTQTPRYLIKTRGQQVTLSCSPISGHRSVSWYQQTPGQGLQFLFEYFSETQRNKGNFPGRFSGRQFSNSRSEMNVSTLELGDSALYLCASSLKAASYEQYFGPGTRLTVT.

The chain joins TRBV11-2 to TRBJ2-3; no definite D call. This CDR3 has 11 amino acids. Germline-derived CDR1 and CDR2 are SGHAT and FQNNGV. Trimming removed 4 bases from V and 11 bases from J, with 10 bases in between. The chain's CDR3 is CASSSRPEQYF. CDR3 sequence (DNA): TGTGCCAGCAGCTCCAGACCTGAGCAGTATTTT.